This record looks at one T cell receptor beta chain sequence and its context. The CDR3 is made up of 15 amino acids. CDR1 and CDR2 (germline): LGHNA, YSLEER. Trimming took off 0 bases at V and 5 bases at J, with 13 bases between the two ends. The data originate from a study of blood T cell repertoires in COVID-19. Participant age was roughly 18 to 90 years, and participants resided in 20 to 30 US areas. Using immunoSEQ multiplex PCR, the repertoire was profiled, and TCRdb retains in-frame clones only, with some absent. Of approximately 250,000 clones listed, over 70% are singletons. This clonotype was sampled from a woman between 35 and 50 years old who had been exposed to COVID-19. This chain joins TRBV4-3 and TRBJ1-1, with a tentative D call TRBD1 (5 bases). Sequencing used PBMCs or T cells enriched from blood (not recorded which). Here the CDR3 DNA reads TGCGCCAGCAGCCAAGATTTTCGGCAGGGTACTGAAGCTTTCTTT. Amino acids: CASSQDFRQGTEAFF.